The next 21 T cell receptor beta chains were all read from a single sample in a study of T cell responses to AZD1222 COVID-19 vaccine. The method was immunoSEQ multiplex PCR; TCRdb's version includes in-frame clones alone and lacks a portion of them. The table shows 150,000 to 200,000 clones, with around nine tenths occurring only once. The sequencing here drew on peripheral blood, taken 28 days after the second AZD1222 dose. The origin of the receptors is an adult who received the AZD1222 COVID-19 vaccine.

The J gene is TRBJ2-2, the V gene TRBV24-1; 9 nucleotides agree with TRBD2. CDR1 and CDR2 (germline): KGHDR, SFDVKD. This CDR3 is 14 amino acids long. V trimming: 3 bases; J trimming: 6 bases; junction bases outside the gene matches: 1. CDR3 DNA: TGTGCCACCAGTGATGGCGGGAGGGCCGGGGAGCTGTTTTTT. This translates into CATSDGGRAGELFF.

CDR3 DNA sequence: TGCGCCAGCAGCCAAGATCAGGGCGGGGGGTACAATGAGCAGTTCTTC. Residues: CASSQDQGGGYNEQFF. The V and J genes are TRBV4-3 and TRBJ2-1; TRBD2 matches at 8 bases. The CDR3 spans 16 residues. V was clipped by 0 bases and J by 4 bases; unmatched bases: 5. CDR1 is LGHNA, CDR2 YSLEER, per germline.

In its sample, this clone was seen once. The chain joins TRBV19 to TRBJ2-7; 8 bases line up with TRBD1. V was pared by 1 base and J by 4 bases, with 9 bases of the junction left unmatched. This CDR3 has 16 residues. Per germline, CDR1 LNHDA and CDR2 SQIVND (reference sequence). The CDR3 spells CASSIGAGGAPYEQYF. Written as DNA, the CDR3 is TGTGCCAGTAGTATAGGGGCAGGGGGCGCGCCTTACGAGCAGTACTTC.

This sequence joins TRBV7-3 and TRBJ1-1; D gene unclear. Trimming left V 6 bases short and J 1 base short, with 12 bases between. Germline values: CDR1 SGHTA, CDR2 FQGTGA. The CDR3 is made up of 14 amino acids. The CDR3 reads CASRSDWGNTEAFF. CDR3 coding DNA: TGTGCCAGCAGATCGGACTGGGGGAACACTGAAGCTTTCTTT.

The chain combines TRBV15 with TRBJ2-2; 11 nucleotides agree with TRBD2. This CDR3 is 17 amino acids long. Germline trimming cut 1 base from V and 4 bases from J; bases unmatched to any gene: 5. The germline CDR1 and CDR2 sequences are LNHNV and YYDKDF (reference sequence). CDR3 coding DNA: TGTGCCACCAGCAGAGCCCTAGCGGGAGGTCGCACCGGGGAGCTGTTTTTT. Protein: CATSRALAGGRTGELFF.

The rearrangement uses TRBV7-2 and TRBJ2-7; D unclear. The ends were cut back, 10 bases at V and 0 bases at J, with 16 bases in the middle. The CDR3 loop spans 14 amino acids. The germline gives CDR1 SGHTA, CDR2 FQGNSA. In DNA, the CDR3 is TGTGCCACTCGGGTGGGTTTCAACTCCTACGAGCAGTACTTC. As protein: CATRVGFNSYEQYF.

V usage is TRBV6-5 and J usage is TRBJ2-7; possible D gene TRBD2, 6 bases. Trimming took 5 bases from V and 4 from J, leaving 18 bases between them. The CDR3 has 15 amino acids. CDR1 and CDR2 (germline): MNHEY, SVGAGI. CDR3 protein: CASSPGLSYPYEQYF. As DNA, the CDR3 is TGTGCCAGCAGTCCGGGACTCTCCTACCCTTACGAGCAGTACTTC.

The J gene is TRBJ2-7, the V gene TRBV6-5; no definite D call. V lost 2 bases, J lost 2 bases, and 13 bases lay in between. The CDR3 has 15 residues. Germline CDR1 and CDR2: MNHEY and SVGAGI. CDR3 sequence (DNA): TGTGCCAGCAGTTACAACGGTGACGGAACCTACGAGCAGTACTTC. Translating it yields CASSYNGDGTYEQYF.

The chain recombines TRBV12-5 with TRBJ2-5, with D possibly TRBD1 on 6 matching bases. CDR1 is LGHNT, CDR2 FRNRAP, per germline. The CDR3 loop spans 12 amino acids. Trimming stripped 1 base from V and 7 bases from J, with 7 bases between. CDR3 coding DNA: TGTGCTAGTGGTTTGGAAGGGGGGACCCAGTACTTC. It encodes CASGLEGGTQYF.

Written as DNA, the CDR3 is TGTGCCAGTAGGGGGGAGGGGAGGGCGACTGAAGCTTTCTTT. Translation: CASRGEGRATEAFF. This chain joins TRBV19 and TRBJ1-1; the D gene is possibly TRBD1 (5 bases). CDR1 and CDR2 from the germline V gene are LNHDA and SQIVND (reference sequence). Trimming shortened V by 6 bases and J by 5 bases, and 16 bases separated the two germline ends. The CDR3 loop spans 14 amino acids.

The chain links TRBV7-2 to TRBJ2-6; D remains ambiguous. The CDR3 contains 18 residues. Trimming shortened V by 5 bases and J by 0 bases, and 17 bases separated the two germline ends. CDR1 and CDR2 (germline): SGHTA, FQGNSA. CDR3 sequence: CASSLRTLGSSGANVLTF. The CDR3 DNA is TGTGCCAGCAGCCTACGAACCCTCGGTAGCTCTGGGGCCAACGTCCTGACTTTC.

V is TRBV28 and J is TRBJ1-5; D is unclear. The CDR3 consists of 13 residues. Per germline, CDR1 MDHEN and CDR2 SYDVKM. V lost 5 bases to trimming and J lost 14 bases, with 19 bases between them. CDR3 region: CASSAWERVGEHF. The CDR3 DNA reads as TGTGCCAGCAGTGCCTGGGAGAGGGTAGGTGAGCATTTT.

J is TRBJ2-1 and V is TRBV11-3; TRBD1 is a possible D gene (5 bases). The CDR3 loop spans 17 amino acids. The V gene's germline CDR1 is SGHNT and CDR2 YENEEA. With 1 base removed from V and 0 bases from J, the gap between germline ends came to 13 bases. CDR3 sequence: CASSLGFPDSSYNEQFF. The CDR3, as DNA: TGTGCCAGCAGCTTAGGATTTCCAGACAGCTCCTACAATGAGCAGTTCTTC.

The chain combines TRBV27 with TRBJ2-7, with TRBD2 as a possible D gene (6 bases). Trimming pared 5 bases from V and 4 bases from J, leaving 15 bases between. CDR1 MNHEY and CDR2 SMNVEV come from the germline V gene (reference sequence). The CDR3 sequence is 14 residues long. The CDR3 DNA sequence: TGTGCCAGCAGTCCCCGGGTAGGGACTTACGAGCAGTACTTC. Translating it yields CASSPRVGTYEQYF.

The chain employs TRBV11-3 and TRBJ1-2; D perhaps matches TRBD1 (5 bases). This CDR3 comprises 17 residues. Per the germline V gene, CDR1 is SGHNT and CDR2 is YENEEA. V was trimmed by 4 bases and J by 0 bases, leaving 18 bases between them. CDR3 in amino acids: CASSYRDRRPANYGYTF. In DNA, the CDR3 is TGTGCCAGCAGCTACCGGGACCGCCGACCCGCTAACTATGGCTACACCTTC.

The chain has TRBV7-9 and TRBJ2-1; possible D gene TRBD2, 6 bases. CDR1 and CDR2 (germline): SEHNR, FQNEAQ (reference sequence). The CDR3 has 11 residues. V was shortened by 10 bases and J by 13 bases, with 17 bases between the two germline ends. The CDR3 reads CAIGLTENQFF. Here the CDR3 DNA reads TGTGCCATAGGACTAACAGAAAATCAGTTCTTC.

For the CDR3, the DNA is TGTGCCAGCAGCTTCGGACTAGCGAGCACCGGGGAGCTGTTTTTT. Encoded protein: CASSFGLASTGELFF. This rearrangement joins TRBV11-2 to TRBJ2-2; TRBD2 matches at 9 bases. This CDR3 has 15 residues. The V segment lost 3 bases and the J segment 4 bases; nucleotides outside the gene matches: 3. Germline CDR1 is SGHAT and CDR2 is FQNNGV.

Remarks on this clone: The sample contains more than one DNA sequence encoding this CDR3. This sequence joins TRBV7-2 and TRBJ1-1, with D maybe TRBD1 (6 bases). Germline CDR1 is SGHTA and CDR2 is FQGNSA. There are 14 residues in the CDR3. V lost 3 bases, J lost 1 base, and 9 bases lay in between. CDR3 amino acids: CASSLDSRNTEAFF. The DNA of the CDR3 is TGTGCCAGCAGCTTGGACAGCCGGAACACTGAAGCTTTCTTT. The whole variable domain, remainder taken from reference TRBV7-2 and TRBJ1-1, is GAGVSQSPSNKVTEKGKDVELRCDPISGHTALYWYRQSLGQGLEFLIYFQGNSAPDKSGLPSDRFSAERTGGSVSTLTIQRTQQEDSAVYLCASSLDSRNTEAFFGQGTRLTVV.

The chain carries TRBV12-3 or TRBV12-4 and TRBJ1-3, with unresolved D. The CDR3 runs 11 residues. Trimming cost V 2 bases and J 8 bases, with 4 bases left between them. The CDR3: CASSLQHTIYF. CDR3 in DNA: TGTGCCAGCAGTTTACAGCACACCATATATTTT.

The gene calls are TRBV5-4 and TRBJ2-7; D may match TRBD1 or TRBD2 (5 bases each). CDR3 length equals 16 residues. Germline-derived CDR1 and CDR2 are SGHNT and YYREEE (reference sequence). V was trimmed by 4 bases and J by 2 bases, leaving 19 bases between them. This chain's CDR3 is CASSDQGNRGPYEQYF. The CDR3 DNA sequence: TGTGCCAGCAGCGACCAAGGGAACCGGGGCCCCTACGAGCAGTACTTC.

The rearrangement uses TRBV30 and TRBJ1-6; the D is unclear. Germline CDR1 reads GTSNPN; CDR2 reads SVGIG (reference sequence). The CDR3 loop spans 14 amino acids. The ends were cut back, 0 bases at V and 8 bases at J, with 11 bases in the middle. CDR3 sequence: CAWSVVEGDSPLHF. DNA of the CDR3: TGTGCCTGGAGTGTGGTGGAGGGAGATTCACCCCTCCACTTT.